Shown below are 9 T cell receptor beta chains from a single sample sequenced in a study of identical twins. TCRdb re-called the 5' RACE reads through MiXCR, storing one row per CDR3 protein. Of hundreds of thousands of distinct CDR3 sequences listed, 18% are singletons. The same specimen was also included in a second study, on T cells expressing NK-cell markers.

Sequencing was performed on PBMCs. The receptors stem from a woman between 18 and 30 years old in good health.

The chain has TRBV7-3 and TRBJ2-1, with no clear D. The germline CDR1 and CDR2 sequences are SGHTA and FQGTGA. V lost 5 bases and J lost 10, with 15 bases in between. This CDR3 has 13 amino acids. Written as DNA, the CDR3 is TGTGCCAGCAGCCCGAACACGGGCCTGGAGCAGTTCTTC. This gives the protein CASSPNTGLEQFF.

In its sample, this clonotype was seen a few times. The CDR3, as DNA: TGCAGTGCTAGAGACCCACAGGGTCGCGTGAACGAGCAGTACTTC. This encodes CSARDPQGRVNEQYF. The V gene is TRBV20-1, the J gene TRBJ2-7; possibly TRBD1 for D (6 bases). V lost 0 bases, J lost 5 bases, and 17 bases lay in between. In germline, CDR1 is DFQATT, CDR2 SNEGSKA (reference sequence). This CDR3 comprises 15 residues.

CDR3 bases: TGTGCCAGCAGCTTACGACCGGGTACGCAGTATTTT. It codes for CASSLRPGTQYF. The chain couples TRBV7-8 to TRBJ2-3; D ambiguous. V dropped 2 bases and J dropped 8 bases, with 8 bases sitting between them. In germline, CDR1 is SGHVS, CDR2 FQNEAQ. The CDR3 consists of 12 residues.

In this sample, this clonotype turned up a few times. This chain links TRBV20-1 with TRBJ1-4, with a weak D call TRBD1 (5 bases). Germline loops: CDR1 DFQATT, CDR2 SNEGSKA (reference sequence). The V end lost 1 base, the J end lost 6 bases, and 12 bases lay between the germline ends. The length of the CDR3 is 14 residues. CDR3 residues: CSARGGPLYEKLFF. Here the CDR3 DNA reads TGCAGTGCTAGAGGGGGCCCTCTGTATGAAAAACTGTTTTTT.

The V call is TRBV6-2 or TRBV6-3, the J call TRBJ2-1; TRBD1 or TRBD2 may be the D gene (5 bases each). This CDR3 has 15 residues. V was cut by 6 bases and J by 3 bases, with 15 bases left in between. Germline CDR1 MNHEY, CDR2 SVGEGT. The CDR3 coding sequence is TGTGCCAGCAGCTCCGGGGCCTATAACTACAATGAGCAGTTCTTC. Protein: CASSSGAYNYNEQFF.

The chain recombines TRBV4-3 with TRBJ1-1; no reliable D call. Trimming pared 4 bases from V and 3 bases from J, leaving 12 bases between. Germline CDR1 LGHNA, CDR2 YSLEER. The CDR3 is 14 residues long. Here the CDR3 DNA reads TGCGCCAGCAGCCCCTCCCGGGCAGACACTGAAGCTTTCTTT. This codes for CASSPSRADTEAFF.

This chain uses TRBV20-1 with TRBJ2-7; D gene uncertain. Germline CDR1 and CDR2: DFQATT and SNEGSKA (reference sequence). CDR3 length equals 12 residues. V gave up 3 bases and J gave up 6 bases, with 12 bases separating them. The CDR3: CSASRLGSEQYF. In DNA form, the CDR3 reads TGCAGTGCTAGTCGGCTGGGTTCCGAGCAGTACTTC.

The table lists this clonotype with many counts. CDR3 nucleotides: TGCAGTGCTCGAAGTAGCGGGAGGGATACCGGGGAGCTGTTTTTT. This gives the protein CSARSSGRDTGELFF. This chain uses TRBV20-1 with TRBJ2-2; 11 positions match TRBD2. Germline V CDR1 and CDR2: DFQATT, SNEGSKA (reference sequence). The CDR3 is 15 amino acids. Unmatched junction bases numbered 7, after V lost 5 bases and J lost 5 bases.

V gene TRBV21-1 combines with J gene TRBJ2-2; the D call TRBD1 from the table was never checked on the DNA. TRBV21-1 represents a pseudogene. The CDR3 spans 12 residues. The CDR3 DNA follows: TGTGCCAGCAGTACAGGGGACGGGGAGCTGTTTTTT. This codes for CASSTGDGELFF.